This passage covers 28 T cell receptor beta chains from one sample sequenced in a study of CD8 T cells in Susac syndrome. Random hexamers were used to reverse transcribe an amount of about 0.45 to 1 ug RNA. TCRdb recomputed calls from the immunoSEQ multiplex PCR reads with MiXCR, one row per CDR3 protein. The sample contains about 210,000 distinct CDR3 sequences, approximately 94% of which appear only once. Material for sequencing was CD4+ T cells from PBMCs. The receptors originated from a human donor with Susac syndrome.

The chain is built from TRBV6-1 and TRBJ2-5, with 14 bases that match TRBD2. Germline trimming cut 6 bases from V and 6 bases from J; bases unmatched to any gene: 9. CDR3 length: 16 residues. Per germline, CDR1 MNHNS and CDR2 SASEGT. The CDR3: CASRRTGLAGEQTQYF. Written as DNA, the CDR3 is TGTGCCAGCAGGCGTACGGGACTAGCGGGGGAACAGACCCAGTACTTC.

The chain links TRBV2 to TRBJ1-5; D possibly corresponds to TRBD1 (5 bases). Germline V CDR1 and CDR2: SNHLY, FYNNEI. The germline V and J ends were trimmed by 5 bases and 1 base, with 9 bases remaining between them. The CDR3 spans 14 residues. The DNA of the CDR3 is TGTGCCAGCAGTAACCGGGACAGCAATCAGCCCCAGCATTTT. Encoded protein: CASSNRDSNQPQHF.

The chain employs TRBV5-1 and TRBJ2-7; D gene unclear. This CDR3 comprises 14 residues. Trimming pared 0 bases from V and 1 base from J, leaving 8 bases between. Germline values: CDR1 SGHRS, CDR2 YFSETQ. CDR3 residues: CASSLAVGSYEQYF. The DNA of the CDR3 is TGCGCCAGCAGCTTGGCCGTCGGGTCCTACGAGCAGTACTTC.

This sequence joins TRBV7-9 and TRBJ1-5; D not certain. The V end was cut by 2 bases, the J end by 5 bases, with 7 bases between. This CDR3 is 13 amino acids long. Germline V gene data show CDR1 as SEHNR and CDR2 as FQNEAQ (reference sequence). As DNA, the CDR3 is TGTGCCAGCAGCTTAAATTTGCATCAGCCCCAGCATTTT. Its protein is CASSLNLHQPQHF.

This chain joins TRBV23-1 and TRBJ1-5; a possible D gene is TRBD1 (6 bases). TRBV23-1 is flagged as an ORF with uncertain function. V was trimmed by 6 bases and J by 6 bases, leaving 12 bases between them. The CDR3 length is 13 residues. The CDR3: CASSGGLGQPQHF. The CDR3 DNA sequence: TGCGCCAGCAGCGGGGGCTTAGGTCAGCCCCAGCATTTT.

This clonotype is a singleton in its sample. The V and J genes are TRBV20-1 and TRBJ2-1; 9 positions match TRBD2. The CDR3 extends over 15 amino acids. With V trimmed by 5 bases and J by 7 bases, 12 bases remained unmatched. From germline, CDR1 is DFQATT and CDR2 SNEGSKA (reference sequence). CDR3 nucleotides: TGCAGTGCTCCACGGCTAGCGGGGTCGGGGAATGAGCAGTTCTTC. Amino acids: CSAPRLAGSGNEQFF.

The genes are TRBV30 and TRBJ1-2; D uncertain. Germline CDR1 and CDR2: GTSNPN and SVGIG (reference sequence). Trimming cost V 1 base and J 1 base, with 13 bases left between them. This CDR3 region has 15 residues. Here the CDR3 DNA reads TGTGCCTGGAGTGACCCTAGGCTGAGTAACTATGGCTACACCTTC. Translating gives CAWSDPRLSNYGYTF.

A few counts support this clonotype. This chain joins TRBV7-6 and TRBJ2-5; no reliable D call. V lost 2 bases and J 5 bases, leaving 6 bases between the germline ends. Germline CDR1 reads SGHVS; CDR2 reads FNYEAQ. CDR3 length: 12 amino acids. The CDR3: CASSLLGETQYF. The CDR3 coding sequence is TGTGCCAGCAGCTTATTAGGCGAGACCCAGTACTTC.

The sample holds one count of this clonotype. The V gene is TRBV7-2, the J gene TRBJ2-1, with D perhaps TRBD1 or TRBD2 (5 bases each). Trimming pared 4 bases from V and 12 bases from J, leaving 16 bases between. The CDR3 totals 13 residues. CDR1 and CDR2 (germline): SGHTA, FQGNSA. The CDR3 DNA reads TGTGCCAGCAGCTCTCCCGATCGGGGCCGGCAGTTCTTC. It encodes CASSSPDRGRQFF.

The chain is built from TRBV6-5 and TRBJ2-3; a possible D gene is TRBD1 (5 bases). There are 11 residues in the CDR3. V was pared by 7 bases and J by 8 bases, with 10 bases between. CDR1 and CDR2 (germline): MNHEY, SVGAGI. The CDR3 nucleotides are TGTGCCAGCACCCAGGACACTACGCAGTATTTT. This encodes CASTQDTTQYF.

This chain connects TRBV6-2 or TRBV6-3 to TRBJ2-1; TRBD1 might be the D (6 bases). Per the germline V gene, CDR1 is MNHEY and CDR2 is SVGEGT. This CDR3 is built from 11 residues. The V gene lost 10 bases and the J gene lost 7 bases, with 11 bases spanning the gap. CDR3 DNA sequence: TGTGCCACCACCACAGGGAATGAGCAGTTCTTC. Its protein product is CATTTGNEQFF.

As DNA, the CDR3 is TGCGCCAGCAGCTTGGGCCCCGGGGACCCCTCCTACGAGCAGTACTTC. This sequence encodes CASSLGPGDPSYEQYF. The chain has TRBV5-1 and TRBJ2-7; D may be TRBD1 or TRBD2 (5 bases each). Germline loops: CDR1 SGHRS, CDR2 YFSETQ. This CDR3 region has 16 residues. Trimming took 0 bases from V and 0 from J, leaving 13 bases between them.

CDR3 sequence reads: CASSSGQGRSNQPQHF. The CDR3, as DNA: TGTGCCAGCAGCTCCGGACAGGGGAGGAGCAATCAGCCCCAGCATTTT. The genes are TRBV7-9 and TRBJ1-5; 9 positions agree with TRBD1. The CDR3 totals 16 residues. The J segment lost 1 base and the V segment lost 4 bases, leaving 5 bases of the junction unmatched. The V gene's germline CDR1 is SEHNR and CDR2 FQNEAQ (reference sequence).

The gene calls are TRBV6-1 and TRBJ2-5, with 15 bases identical to TRBD2. Trimming cost V 5 bases and J 4 bases; bases outside gene matches: 5. The CDR3 runs to 16 residues. Germline V gene data show CDR1 as MNHNS and CDR2 as SASEGT. CDR3 in amino acids: CASSPRTSGGGETQYF. CDR3 in DNA: TGTGCCAGCAGTCCCCGGACTAGCGGGGGGGGAGAGACCCAGTACTTC.

The CDR3 DNA reads TGCAGCGTTGTAGGAGACAGTCACACTGAAGCTTTCTTT. Translating it yields CSVVGDSHTEAFF. This chain links TRBV29-1 with TRBJ1-1, with D tentatively TRBD1 (5 bases). The CDR3 loop spans 13 amino acids. The ends were cut back, 4 bases at V and 3 bases at J, with 12 bases in the middle. Looked up from germline, CDR1 is SQVTM and CDR2 is ANQGSEA.

The rearrangement joins TRBV28 to TRBJ1-2, with D tentatively TRBD1 (5 bases). This CDR3 comprises 13 residues. Germline-derived CDR1 and CDR2 are MDHEN and SYDVKM. V lost 5 bases and J lost 4, with 11 bases in between. The CDR3 loop is CASSPGTIYGYTF. The CDR3, as DNA: TGTGCCAGCAGTCCCGGGACCATCTATGGCTACACCTTC.

V and J are TRBV5-1 and TRBJ2-5, with D tentatively TRBD2 (6 bases). V was trimmed by 5 bases and J by 5 bases, leaving 19 bases between them. Germline-derived CDR1 and CDR2 are SGHRS and YFSETQ. The CDR3 is 15 residues long. This chain's CDR3 is CASRTAGPADETQYF. For the CDR3, the DNA is TGCGCCAGCAGGACTGCGGGACCCGCCGATGAGACCCAGTACTTC.

The chain links TRBV25-1 to TRBJ1-2; 7 nucleotides line up with TRBD1. Germline trimming cut 8 bases from V and 0 bases from J; bases unmatched to any gene: 6. The CDR3 has 14 residues. Looked up from germline, CDR1 is MGHDK and CDR2 is SYGVNS. This CDR3 is CASLGTDTNYGYTF. CDR3 coding DNA: TGTGCCAGCCTGGGGACAGATACTAACTATGGCTACACCTTC.

The chain is built from TRBV29-1 and TRBJ2-2; 12 bases align to TRBD2. This CDR3 is built from 14 residues. Germline CDR1 SQVTM, CDR2 ANQGSEA. With V trimmed by 7 bases and J by 5 bases, 5 bases remained unmatched. Written as DNA, the CDR3 is TGCAGCGCCCTAGCGGGGGGGTGGACCGGGGAGCTGTTTTTT. This translates into CSALAGGWTGELFF.

The V and J genes are TRBV4-3 and TRBJ1-2; no definite D call. Germline CDR1 reads LGHNA; CDR2 reads YSLEER. The CDR3 runs to 14 residues. V lost 2 bases and J 4 bases, leaving 11 bases between the germline ends. The CDR3 nucleotides are TGCGCCAGCAGCCAATTGGTGGGCGCCTATGGCTACACCTTC. It encodes CASSQLVGAYGYTF.

The chain carries TRBV6-2 or TRBV6-3 and TRBJ2-7; possible D gene TRBD1, 6 bases. Looked up from germline, CDR1 is MNHEY and CDR2 is SVGEGT. This CDR3 region has 13 residues. V gave up 7 bases and J gave up 2 bases, with 12 bases separating them. Here the CDR3 reads CASNRQVPYEQYF. Here the CDR3 DNA reads TGTGCCAGCAACCGACAGGTTCCCTACGAGCAGTACTTC.

V gene TRBV5-6 combines with J gene TRBJ2-7, with D perhaps TRBD2 (6 bases). The CDR3 totals 14 residues. Germline assignment: CDR1 SGHDT and CDR2 YYEEEE. Trimming pared 5 bases from V and 7 bases from J, leaving 19 bases between. The CDR3: CASSPLRGFEEQYF. CDR3 nucleotide sequence: TGTGCCAGCAGTCCGCTCCGGGGGTTCGAGGAGCAGTACTTC.

The genes are TRBV7-2 and TRBJ1-5, with D uncertain. Trimming cost V 4 bases and J 2 bases, with 6 bases left between them. There are 13 residues in the CDR3. Germline V gene sequence: CDR1 SGHTA, CDR2 FQGNSA. CDR3: CASSSPGNQPQHF. The CDR3 nucleotides are TGTGCCAGCAGCTCTCCTGGCAATCAGCCCCAGCATTTT.

Comments on this clonotype: Relative to the germline gene, one junction end is altered; a read error may explain this. This sequence joins TRBV11-1 and TRBJ2-2; D may be TRBD1 (5 bases). This CDR3 comprises 14 residues. Looked up from germline, CDR1 is SGHAT and CDR2 is FQDESV (reference sequence). The CDR3: CASSRQLNSGELFF. The CDR3 bases are TGTGCCAGCAGCCGACAGTTGAACTCCGGGGAGCTGTTTTTT.

The chain recombines TRBV28 with TRBJ1-5; 7 bases match TRBD1. Germline loops: CDR1 MDHEN, CDR2 SYDVKM. CDR3 length equals 13 residues. With V trimmed by 6 bases and J by 9 bases, 8 bases remained unmatched. CDR3 amino acids: CASRSQGVRPQHF. In DNA, the CDR3 is TGTGCCAGCAGATCCCAGGGGGTAAGGCCCCAGCATTTT. The whole variable domain, remainder taken from reference TRBV28 and TRBJ1-5, is DVKVTQSSRYLVKRTGEKVFLECVQDMDHENMFWYRQDPGLGLRLIYFSYDVKMKEKGDIPEGYSVSREKKERFSLILESASTNQTSMYLCASRSQGVRPQHFGDGTRLSIL.

The chain is built from TRBV19 and TRBJ2-1; 11 bases fit TRBD2. This CDR3 has 18 residues. The V segment lost 4 bases and the J segment 12 bases; nucleotides outside the gene matches: 20. CDR1 and CDR2 (germline): LNHDA, SQIVND (reference sequence). CDR3 amino acids: CASSRRSSGGLDFEGQFF. Written as DNA, the CDR3 is TGTGCCAGTAGTAGGCGGTCTAGCGGGGGGCTCGACTTCGAGGGGCAGTTCTTC.

The CDR3 sequence is CASSQADSTWTQYF. CDR3 sequence (DNA): TGTGCCAGCAGCCAAGCGGACTCCACTTGGACCCAGTACTTC. The V call is TRBV3-1, the J call TRBJ2-5; weak D call: TRBD2 (5 bases). The CDR3 has 14 amino acids. V dropped 1 base and J dropped 7 bases, with 13 bases sitting between them. Germline lookup yields CDR1 LGHDT and CDR2 YNNKEL (reference sequence).

The DNA of the CDR3 is TGCAGTGCCCATACTAGCGGGGGGGGGAATGAGCAGTTCTTC. Translation: CSAHTSGGGNEQFF. The chain couples TRBV20-1 to TRBJ2-1; 13 bases line up with TRBD2. The CDR3 consists of 14 residues. Per the germline V gene, CDR1 is DFQATT and CDR2 is SNEGSKA (reference sequence). The J segment lost 7 bases and the V segment lost 6 bases, leaving 6 bases of the junction unmatched.